This T cell receptor beta chain appears in the sequencing data of a study of response to subunit inactivated influenza vaccine. Study-wide results and limits: Authors suggested each seasonal flu vaccination may recruit only limited numbers of new T cells.

In the case of this clonotype: The antigen is undetermined.

CDR1 is SEHNR, CDR2 FQNEAQ, per germline (reference sequence). The CDR3 consists of 17 residues. The V gene end was trimmed by 1 base and the J gene end by 0 bases; junction bases not matched to a gene: 1. TCRdb ran MiXCR on the RT-PCR reads and lists one entry per CDR3 protein. The repertoire holds hundreds of thousands of distinct CDR3 sequences, approximately 18% seen once, with approximately 10% in the top ten. The V and J genes are TRBV7-9 and TRBJ2-1, with TRBD2 identical over 12 bases. This clonotype was obtained from a man aged 50 to 60 who received an inactivated influenza vaccine. Material: PBMCs from blood, obtained approximately 5 days after vaccination. The CDR3 loop reads CASSLGLAGASYNEQFF. CDR3 bases: TGTGCCAGCAGCTTAGGACTAGCGGGAGCCTCCTACAATGAGCAGTTCTTC.